This TCR beta chain was sequenced in a study of T cells of healthy individuals. With 4 bases clipped from V and 7 bases from J, the junction kept 9 bases outside the gene matches. CDR3 length equals 16 residues. Germline-derived CDR1 and CDR2 are SGHTA and FQGTGA. TCRdb re-called the 5' RACE reads through MiXCR, storing one row per CDR3 protein. This sample has about 63,000 distinct CDR3 sequences; around 15% occur once, and the top ten carry about 4.7%. This rearrangement joins TRBV7-3 to TRBJ2-2, with 10 bases matching TRBD2. This clonotype was obtained from a human donor in good health. The DNA for the CDR3 is TGTGCCAGCAGCTCCCTAGCGGGAGATGGGCGCGGGGAGCTGTTTTTT. Translated: CASSSLAGDGRGELFF.